This T cell receptor beta chain was found in a study of shared clonotypes between healthy human individuals. Study-wide findings and caveats: For naive CD4 cells, 5% to 6.5% of clonotypes were shared across a few donors.

Those who donated, Caucasian adults without exception, all lived in Nashville, Tennessee. There are 17 residues in the CDR3. Trimming cost V 3 bases and J 5 bases; bases outside gene matches: 10. Germline assignment: CDR1 SEHNR and CDR2 FQNEAQ (reference sequence). Concerning this clone itself: Its antigen is as yet unknown.

Genomic DNA (from each subset) was split evenly across several immunoSEQ plates. Method: immunoSEQ multiplex PCR; TCRdb's copy keeps in-frame clones and lacks some. The data contain more than 2,000,000 clones, 85% to 95% of them singletons. The clonotype was recovered from a man in his late teens or twenties in good health. The chain links TRBV7-9 to TRBJ2-2, with 9 bases lining up with TRBD1. The sample comprised naive CD4+ T cells sorted from blood. The subset was: CD45RA+ positively selected. The CDR3 sequence is CASSFEQGALGTGELFF. The CDR3 DNA reads TGTGCCAGCAGCTTTGAACAGGGGGCGTTAGGAACCGGGGAGCTGTTTTTT.